This T cell receptor beta chain is from a study of shared clonotypes between healthy human individuals. Study-level background: The study used three CD4 naive, three CD4 memory, two CD8 naive and one CD8 memory plate per donor.

V lost 2 bases and J lost 4; bases outside the gene matches: 7. CDR1 and CDR2 from the germline V gene are MNHEY and SVGAGI. The length of the CDR3 is 16 residues. A remark on this clone: Its antigen remains unidentified.

Repertoires were generated with immunoSEQ multiplex PCR, while TCRdb's copy carries only in-frame clones and drops some. The sample consists of about 1.1 million clones, 75% to 85% of them appearing once. Study-wide results and limits: What naive subsets generally showed was a larger estimated richness than memory subsets showed. Sharing across four donors was highest in naive CD4 (roughly 5%) and lowest in memory CD8 (about 0.4%). Large sequencing depth failed to make sorted-subset sequencing complete, rarefaction showed.

The origin of this receptor is a man aged 18-30 years in good health. Some clones in this sample may be carry-over from other donors' samples. The V and J genes are TRBV6-5 and TRBJ2-2; 7 bases line up with TRBD1. Sample: memory CD4+ T cells from PBMCs. Stated subset: CD45RA-negative fraction. The CDR3 is CASSYATGRSTGELFF. The CDR3 region has the DNA TGTGCCAGCAGTTACGCGACAGGGAGATCCACCGGGGAGCTGTTTTTT.